This T cell receptor (beta chain) was observed in a study of graft-versus-host responses after intestinal transplantation. Turning to the study itself: Grafts that recipients had were multivisceral, liver-intestinal, or isolated intestinal transplants. Study findings and constraints: Allograft graft-versus-host to host-versus-graft clonal ratios ran high in patients with graft-donor T cell macrochimerism. Early declines in HvG clones that occurred post-transplant were associated with peak circulating GvH clone levels. Recipient marrow contained GvH clones, some of which appeared first in ileum or blood.

Assay: immunoSEQ multiplex PCR; the TCRdb copy retains only in-frame clones and omits some. The table includes around 90,000 clones, just under 95% detected once. Concerning this clone itself: Its matching antigen is unknown.

CDR1 and CDR2 (germline): MDHEN, SYDVKM. This CDR3 region has 11 residues. The germline V and J ends were trimmed by 3 bases and 6 bases, with 2 bases remaining between them. V usage is TRBV28 and J usage is TRBJ2-2; D call uncertain. The TCR comes from a human donor who received an intestinal transplant. The sequenced sample was unstimulated CD4+ T cells sorted from spleen or lymph node cells, obtained before intestinal transplant. The CDR3 region is CASSFSGELFF. The CDR3 coding sequence is TGTGCCAGCAGTTTTTCCGGGGAGCTGTTTTTT.